Each of the 7 T cell receptor beta chains below was sequenced from the same sample in a study of blood T cell repertoires in COVID-19. Clones were read by immunoSEQ multiplex PCR, and TCRdb kept only the in-frame ones, dropping some. Of fewer than 250,000 clones listed, less than 90% are singletons. Material for sequencing was peripheral blood. The origin of the receptors is a young man with acute or convalescent COVID-19.

This chain uses TRBV27 with TRBJ1-1, with unresolved D. CDR3 length equals 13 residues. The ends were cut back, 6 bases at V and 0 bases at J, with 8 bases in the middle. Germline CDR1 is MNHEY and CDR2 is SMNVEV (reference sequence). The CDR3 here is CASSPTMNTEAFF. Here the CDR3 DNA reads TGTGCCAGCAGCCCAACTATGAACACTGAAGCTTTCTTT.

The sample holds a few counts of this clone. The chain employs TRBV2 and TRBJ2-7; D possibly corresponds to TRBD1 (6 bases). The CDR3 loop spans 14 amino acids. Trimming took 6 bases from V and 4 from J, leaving 16 bases between them. Germline loops: CDR1 SNHLY, CDR2 FYNNEI. Written as DNA, the CDR3 is TGTGCCAGCAGCCTCCAGGGGCCGGGGTACGAGCAGTACTTC. Encoded protein: CASSLQGPGYEQYF.

The rearrangement joins TRBV12-3 or TRBV12-4 to TRBJ1-5; D perhaps matches TRBD1 (6 bases). Trimming stripped 5 bases from V and 5 bases from J, with 10 bases between. The CDR3 spans 13 residues. The CDR3 spells CASSMDSYQPQHF. CDR3 in DNA: TGTGCCAGCAGTATGGACAGTTATCAGCCCCAGCATTTT.

The chain couples TRBV24-1 to TRBJ2-3, with 8 nucleotides matching TRBD1. Germline V gives CDR1 KGHDR, CDR2 SFDVKD. Germline trimming cut 4 bases from V and 6 bases from J; bases unmatched to any gene: 8. The CDR3 contains 15 residues. CDR3 bases: TGTGCCACCAGTGACCCTGGACAGGGTGGGGATACGCAGTATTTT. As protein: CATSDPGQGGDTQYF.

The chain carries TRBV5-8 and TRBJ2-2; D possibly corresponds to TRBD1 (6 bases). The CDR3 covers 18 residues. CDR1 and CDR2 (germline): SGHTS, YDEGEE. V dropped 4 bases and J dropped 0 bases, with 19 bases sitting between them. The CDR3 reads CASSPPVGAKANTGELFF. The CDR3 DNA reads TGTGCCAGCAGCCCACCCGTGGGGGCAAAGGCGAACACCGGGGAGCTGTTTTTT.

The rearrangement uses TRBV5-5 and TRBJ2-3; D uncertain. Trimming left V 6 bases short and J 3 bases short, with 17 bases between. Germline CDR1 is SGHKS and CDR2 is YYEKEE (reference sequence). There are 15 residues in the CDR3. The CDR3 DNA sequence: TGTGCCAGCACCGTAGTTTTTCTCGGGACAGATACGCAGTATTTT. It yields the protein CASTVVFLGTDTQYF.

This chain joins TRBV3-1 (or the pseudogene TRBV3-2) and TRBJ2-7, with 7 bases lining up with TRBD2. V dropped 1 base and J dropped 6; count of bases not matched to a gene: 9. The CDR3 has 15 amino acids. Germline loops: CDR1 LGHDT, CDR2 YNNKEL (reference sequence). CDR3 nucleotides: TGTGCCAGCAGCCAAGGCCGCGGGAGCAGGGCCGAGCAGTACTTC. Its protein product is CASSQGRGSRAEQYF.